This TCR beta chain came from a study of beta chain features in type 1 diabetes. The junction had 5 bases not matched to a gene; V was cut back by 5 bases and J by 2 bases. This CDR3 has 15 amino acids. From germline, CDR1 is SGDLS and CDR2 YYNGEE. A few counts support this clone. Antigen: not known. Study conclusions and caveats: Type 1 diabetes patients had moderately but significantly shorter TCRB CDR3s in all four CD4+ subsets.

Expressed TCRB transcripts were sequenced, since all the RNA that had been isolated was reverse transcribed. The method was immunoSEQ multiplex PCR; TCRdb's version includes in-frame clones alone and lacks a portion of them. The sample records about 660,000 clones, over 12% being singletons. This sequence originates from a man in his late teens or twenties with type 1 diabetes. The rearrangement uses TRBV9 and TRBJ2-5; 11 bases align to TRBD2. Sequencing was carried out using naive CD4+ T cells from blood. CDR3 nucleotides: TGTGCCAGCAGTCCTGGGACTAGCGGACAAGAGACCCAGTACTTC. Amino acids: CASSPGTSGQETQYF.